This is a list of T cell receptor beta chains from one sample in a study of shared clonotypes between healthy human individuals. The protocol was immunoSEQ multiplex PCR, while the TCRdb copy is restricted to in-frame clones and leaves out a portion. The repertoire includes about 2 million clones, just under 95% of them detected once, and under 1.5% sits in the top ten. Sequencing was done on a sample of naive CD8+ T cells sorted from blood. These receptors all come from a man aged 18 to 30 in good health. CDR3s include the opening cysteine and the closing phenylalanine or tryptophan. The order of the fields is clone size, J gene, D gene, V gene, CDR3 DNA, CDR3 protein. The D gene is left open where the match is weak. Clone size is given for some rows only: seen once, a few or many times, or a class if the clone is expanded.

size: NA
J: TRBJ2-1
D: TRBD2
V: TRBV4-3
DNA: TGCGCCAGCAGCCAAGAGACTAGCGGGATTGACAATGAGCAGTTCTTC
CDR3: CASSQETSGIDNEQFF

size: NA
J: TRBJ1-1
D: NA
V: TRBV11-2
DNA: TGTGCCAGCAGCTCTACAATACGCAGGAACACTGAAGCTTTCTTT
CDR3: CASSSTIRRNTEAFF

size: NA
J: TRBJ2-7
D: NA
V: TRBV13
DNA: TGTGCCAGCAGCTTAGGCAGGAGCTACGAGCAGTACTTC
CDR3: CASSLGRSYEQYF

size: NA
J: TRBJ2-2
D: TRBD1
V: TRBV16
DNA: TGTGCCAGCAGCCGGACAGGGGGCGCGATGGGGGAGCTGTTTTTT
CDR3: CASSRTGGAMGELFF

size: NA
J: TRBJ2-7
D: NA
V: TRBV11-2
DNA: TGTGCCAGCAGCTTTCCTGGGACTGTACCCTACGAGCAGTACTTC
CDR3: CASSFPGTVPYEQYF

size: NA
J: TRBJ2-2
D: TRBD2
V: TRBV7-3
DNA: TGTGCCAGCAGCCCGCTAGCGGGGGGGCCTGGCGGGGAGCTGTTTTTT
CDR3: CASSPLAGGPGGELFF

size: NA
J: TRBJ2-7
D: NA
V: TRBV10-3
DNA: TGTGCCATCAGTGAGATGGGAACGGGGGGCTCCACCGAGCAGTACTTC
CDR3: CAISEMGTGGSTEQYF

size: NA
J: TRBJ2-2
D: NA
V: TRBV4-1
DNA: TGCGCCAGCAGCCAGGGGGCAACCGGGGAGCTGTTTTTT
CDR3: CASSQGATGELFF

size: NA
J: TRBJ2-2
D: NA
V: TRBV9
DNA: TGTGCCAGCAGCGTAGTCGGGGCGGAGCTGTTTTTT
CDR3: CASSVVGAELFF

size: NA
J: TRBJ2-5
D: NA
V: TRBV7-6
DNA: TGTGCCAGCAGCTTACACGCGGGGGCGGGGGAGACCCAGTACTTC
CDR3: CASSLHAGAGETQYF

size: NA
J: TRBJ2-7
D: NA
V: TRBV4-1
DNA: TGCGCCAGCAGCCTCGAGAGCTCCTACGAGCAGTACTTC
CDR3: CASSLESSYEQYF

size: once
J: TRBJ2-7
D: NA
V: TRBV13
DNA: TGTGCCAGCAGCTTAGGACAGCACTACGAGCAGTACTTC
CDR3: CASSLGQHYEQYF

size: NA
J: TRBJ2-3
D: TRBD2
V: TRBV7-9
DNA: TGTGCCAGCAGCCTTAGCGGGGGGTCCACAGATACGCAGTATTTT
CDR3: CASSLSGGSTDTQYF

size: NA
J: TRBJ2-7
D: TRBD2
V: TRBV7-9
DNA: TGTGCCAGCAGCCTCTTAGCGGGAGGGCCATACGAGCAGTACTTC
CDR3: CASSLLAGGPYEQYF

size: NA
J: TRBJ2-3
D: TRBD2
V: TRBV7-9
DNA: TGTGCCAGCACCCCTAGGTGGGTAGCGGGAGGCGTTAACACAGATACGCAGTATTTT
CDR3: CASTPRWVAGGVNTDTQYF

size: NA
J: TRBJ2-5
D: NA
V: TRBV6-1
DNA: TGTGCCAGCAGTGAACTGGGGGTAGGGGAGACCCAGTACTTC
CDR3: CASSELGVGETQYF

size: NA
J: TRBJ2-5
D: NA
V: TRBV27
DNA: TGTGCCAGCAGTCCCCCGCTGGGGGAGACCCAGTACTTC
CDR3: CASSPPLGETQYF

size: NA
J: TRBJ2-5
D: NA
V: TRBV5-1
DNA: TGCGCCAGCAGCTTGGAGGGCGGGGCACAAGAGACCCAGTACTTC
CDR3: CASSLEGGAQETQYF

size: NA
J: TRBJ2-3
D: NA
V: TRBV4-1
DNA: TGCGCCAGCAGCCAAGATAACGGCCCTGGGAATACGCAGTATTTT
CDR3: CASSQDNGPGNTQYF

size: NA
J: TRBJ2-7
D: TRBD2
V: TRBV4-3
DNA: TGCGCCAGCAGCCAAGCGCTTAGCGGGAGTTATTTAGACGAGCAGTACTTC
CDR3: CASSQALSGSYLDEQYF

size: once
J: TRBJ1-4
D: NA
V: TRBV5-1
DNA: TGCGCCAGCAGCCCGAAGGTGGCGGAGGGTTTGGAAAAACTGTTTTTT
CDR3: CASSPKVAEGLEKLFF

size: NA
J: TRBJ1-5
D: NA
V: TRBV28
DNA: TGTGCCAGCAGTTGGGTAGGTGAAGACAATCAGCCCCAGCATTTT
CDR3: CASSWVGEDNQPQHF

size: NA
J: TRBJ1-2
D: TRBD1
V: TRBV19
DNA: TGTGCCACCCCACGGGACAGGTCTAACTTTAACTATGGCTACACCTTC
CDR3: CATPRDRSNFNYGYTF

size: NA
J: TRBJ2-5
D: NA
V: TRBV5-1
DNA: TGCGCCTCCGGGGTGGGGCTGGCCCAGTACTTC
CDR3: CASGVGLAQYF

size: NA
J: TRBJ2-1
D: TRBD2
V: TRBV11-2
DNA: TGTGCCAGCAGCCCGTATAGCGGGGAAGAGCAGTTCTTC
CDR3: CASSPYSGEEQFF

size: NA
J: TRBJ2-7
D: TRBD2
V: TRBV7-2
DNA: TGTGCCAGCAGCCCTAGCGGCTCCTACGAGCAGTACTTC
CDR3: CASSPSGSYEQYF

size: NA
J: TRBJ2-7
D: NA
V: TRBV6-5
DNA: TGTGCCAGCAGTCCGCTAAACGTCCCCTACGAGCAGTACTTC
CDR3: CASSPLNVPYEQYF

size: NA
J: TRBJ1-1
D: NA
V: TRBV5-6
DNA: TGTGCCAGCAGCTACCCCCGGATGAACACTGAAGCTTTCTTT
CDR3: CASSYPRMNTEAFF

size: NA
J: TRBJ2-7
D: NA
V: TRBV4-1
DNA: TGCGCCAGCAGCCAAGGGGGCCTATCCTACGAGCAGTACTTC
CDR3: CASSQGGLSYEQYF

size: NA
J: TRBJ2-7
D: NA
V: TRBV19
DNA: TGTGCCAGTGCCTCAGGGGTTGGTTACGAGCAGTACTTC
CDR3: CASASGVGYEQYF

size: NA
J: TRBJ1-3
D: NA
V: TRBV7-9
DNA: TGTGCCAGCAGTCAACAAACTACCCCCTCTGGAAACACCATATATTTT
CDR3: CASSQQTTPSGNTIYF

size: NA
J: TRBJ2-7
D: NA
V: TRBV6-5
DNA: TGTGCCAGCAGAGAGGGTTTCTCCTACGAGCAGTACTTC
CDR3: CASREGFSYEQYF

size: NA
J: TRBJ1-2
D: NA
V: TRBV6-1
DNA: TGTGCCAGCAGTGATTGGACGGAGGAGACGCCAGGCTACACCTTC
CDR3: CASSDWTEETPGYTF

size: NA
J: TRBJ2-6
D: NA
V: TRBV27
DNA: TGTGCCAGCAGTTCTATTGGAGTCTCCGGGGCCAACGTCCTGACTTTC
CDR3: CASSSIGVSGANVLTF

size: NA
J: TRBJ2-2
D: TRBD2
V: TRBV18
DNA: TGTGCCAGCTCACCAAATCTAGCGGCCGACACCGGGGAGCTGTTTTTT
CDR3: CASSPNLAADTGELFF

size: NA
J: TRBJ2-1
D: NA
V: TRBV5-1
DNA: TGCGCCAGCAGCTTCCGGGACAATGAGCAGTTCTTC
CDR3: CASSFRDNEQFF

size: NA
J: TRBJ1-1
D: NA
V: TRBV10-3
DNA: TGTGCCATCAGTGATTGGGTGGGTACGGTGGACACTGAAGCTTTCTTT
CDR3: CAISDWVGTVDTEAFF

size: NA
J: TRBJ2-7
D: TRBD1
V: TRBV11-2
DNA: TGTGCCAGCAGCTTAGGGACAGGGAGATACGAGCAGTACTTC
CDR3: CASSLGTGRYEQYF

size: NA
J: TRBJ2-7
D: NA
V: TRBV4-2
DNA: TGTGCCAGCAGCCAAGAAGAGACAGGATCCGCCTACGAGCAGTACTTC
CDR3: CASSQEETGSAYEQYF

size: NA
J: TRBJ2-7
D: NA
V: TRBV29-1
DNA: TGCAGCGTTGCGCCTCAGGGGGGGTACGAGCAGTACTTC
CDR3: CSVAPQGGYEQYF

size: NA
J: TRBJ2-7
D: TRBD2
V: TRBV7-2
DNA: TGTGCCAGCAGCGCAGAAGGCGGACTAGCGGCCCAGGAGCAGTACTTC
CDR3: CASSAEGGLAAQEQYF

size: NA
J: TRBJ1-6
D: NA
V: TRBV6-1
DNA: TGTGCCAGCAGTGAGGACCGGAGGGGATGGTCCTATAATTCACCCCTCCACTTT
CDR3: CASSEDRRGWSYNSPLHF